The rows below give T cell receptor beta chains drawn from one sample of a study of control samples from healthy donors and cancer patients. Clones were sequenced by immunoSEQ multiplex PCR, and TCRdb holds only the in-frame ones, with some missing. This table holds about 150,000 clones, 75% to 95% found once. Sequences were obtained from blood. The source of these receptors is a man younger than 40 in good health. Both conserved end residues are part of each CDR3. D genes are given only for firm matches.

d_call,j_call,v_call,cdr3_nt,cdr3_aa
NA,TRBJ1-6,TRBV4-1,TGCGCCAGCAGCCAAGATGGGGAGGCCGAGGAGGTCCCCCTCCACTTT,CASSQDGEAEEVPLHF
NA,TRBJ2-3,TRBV5-1,TGCGCCAGCAGCCAGGGACTCCCCACAGATACGCAGTATTTT,CASSQGLPTDTQYF
TRBD1,TRBJ1-1,TRBV24-1,TGTGCCACCAGAGGACAGGGGAATTTGGGGAACACTGAAGCTTTCTTT,CATRGQGNLGNTEAFF
NA,TRBJ1-4,TRBV30,TGTGCCTGGGGTGATGGAGGTGAAAAACTGTTTTTT,CAWGDGGEKLFF
NA,TRBJ1-1,TRBV28,TGTGCCAGCAGTTTAAGTAGGAGGACACTGAACACTGAAGCTTTCTTT,CASSLSRRTLNTEAFF
TRBD1,TRBJ1-2,TRBV28,TGTGCCAGCAGTACGGGACAGCTCTATGGCTACACCTTC,CASSTGQLYGYTF
TRBD2,TRBJ2-7,TRBV29-1,TGCAGCGTTGAGGGGAGGGGAAATGGCTACGAGCAGTACTTC,CSVEGRGNGYEQYF
TRBD1,TRBJ1-3,TRBV14,TGTGCCAGCAGCCTGGACCAGGGGGTCGGGAACACCATATATTTT,CASSLDQGVGNTIYF
TRBD1,TRBJ1-1,TRBV11-3,TGTGCCAGCAGCTCGAACAGGGGCGCTGAAGCTTTCTTT,CASSSNRGAEAFF
TRBD2,TRBJ2-2,TRBV19,TGTGCCAGTAGTACCCTAGCGGGGAGAACGAACACCGGGGAGCTGTTTTTT,CASSTLAGRTNTGELFF
TRBD1,TRBJ1-1,TRBV29-1,TGCAGCGTTCGACAGGGTAACACTGAAGCTTTCTTT,CSVRQGNTEAFF
NA,TRBJ2-6,TRBV10-3,TGTGCCATCAGTGACGGCTCTGGGGCCAACGTCCTGACTTTC,CAISDGSGANVLTF
NA,TRBJ1-1,TRBV11-2,TGTGCCAGCAGCCTACGCGGGGGGGGCACTGAAGCTTTCTTT,CASSLRGGGTEAFF
NA,TRBJ1-1,TRBV28,TGTGCCAGCAGCCAGACGGCCCTGGGGGCCCAGAACACTGAAGCTTTCTTT,CASSQTALGAQNTEAFF
NA,TRBJ1-5,TRBV12-3/TRBV12-4,TGTGCCAGCAGCTCCGGGGGCAATCAGCCCCAGCATTTT,CASSSGGNQPQHF
TRBD2,TRBJ2-2,TRBV13,TGTGCCAGCAGCTTATTAGGAGGACTAGGCGCCGGGGAGCTGTTTTTT,CASSLLGGLGAGELFF
NA,TRBJ1-1,TRBV27,TGTGCCAGCGGACAGTTCAACACTGAAGCTTTCTTT,CASGQFNTEAFF
NA,TRBJ1-3,TRBV19,TGTGCCAGTAGTATAGGGGGACCTGGAAACACCATATATTTT,CASSIGGPGNTIYF
NA,TRBJ1-6,TRBV6-6,TGTGCCAGCAGTTACTCAGAGACAGCGATTAATTCACCCCTCCACTTT,CASSYSETAINSPLHF
NA,TRBJ1-4,TRBV6-6,TGTGCCAGCAGTTACCTGGGGCATAATGAAAAACTGTTTTTT,CASSYLGHNEKLFF
TRBD1,TRBJ2-3,TRBV7-3,TGTGCCAGCAGCTTAACCGGGACAGTGATTCATACGCAGTATTTT,CASSLTGTVIHTQYF
NA,TRBJ1-5,TRBV6-5,TGTGCCGCCGTCCCGGGACACTTCAATCAGCCCCAGCATTTT,CAAVPGHFNQPQHF
NA,TRBJ1-1,TRBV5-1,TGCGCCAGCAGCCGGGACGGGAACACTGAAGCTTTCTTT,CASSRDGNTEAFF
NA,TRBJ1-2,TRBV6-2/TRBV6-3,TGTGCCAGCAGTTACCCAGACGGAGACTATGGCTACACCTTC,CASSYPDGDYGYTF